Given below is one T cell receptor (beta chain) in context. Antigen unknown. The CDR3 is 16 residues long. Germline-derived CDR1 and CDR2 are LNHDA and SQIVND (reference sequence). TRB was amplified by touch-down multiplex PCR, primer pools A and B combined. TCRdb processed the multiplex PCR reads again and assigns one entry to each CDR3 protein, with no DNA. This specimen shows under 8,500 distinct CDR3 sequences; the ten leading clones hold around three fifths. TRB was amplified from roughly 250 ng of peripheral blood genomic DNA per sample. The data originate from a study of T cell clusters in autoimmune cytopenias. Findings and limits, study-wide: TRB repertoire shifts in secondary cytopenia and chronic lymphocytic leukemia mostly reflected lymphoma, not autoimmunity.

The data were also submitted as part of a second study, on T cell repertoires in aging, cancer and after chemotherapy. As that report states: Healthy donors lost TCR diversity with age mainly through richness, cancer patients through richness and evenness.

The receptor was derived from a human donor in good health. Source material: peripheral blood. The V and J genes are TRBV19 and TRBJ2-3; as DNA is missing, the TRBD2 call by TCRdb cannot be tested. The CDR3 sequence is CASSMGLAGEGDTQYF.